Listed below are T cell receptor beta chains from one sample, sequenced in a study of T cell changes during pregnancy in multiple sclerosis. The data were produced by immunoSEQ multiplex PCR, yet TCRdb's version contains in-frame clones alone and is incomplete. Of 15,000 to 20,000 clones listed, approximately 90% are singletons. Sequencing used CD4+ T cells from peripheral blood mononuclear cells, obtained in the first trimester of pregnancy. The receptors derive from a female donor in good health, enrolled as a control in a pregnancy study. CDR3s include the opening cysteine and the closing phenylalanine or tryptophan. D genes are given only for firm matches.

j_gene	v_gene	d_gene	CDR3aa	CDR3nt
TRBJ1-2	TRBV20-1	-	CSARPDYGYTF	TGCAGTGCTAGACCTGACTATGGCTACACCTTC
TRBJ1-1	TRBV5-6	-	CASSLDGPHGMNTEAFF	TGTGCCAGCAGCTTGGACGGACCTCACGGGATGAACACTGAAGCTTTCTTT
TRBJ1-1	TRBV6-5	TRBD1	CASRLDRVRIEAFF	TGTGCCAGCAGACTGGACAGGGTGAGGATTGAAGCTTTCTTT
TRBJ2-7	TRBV27	-	CASSPSRGPYEQYF	TGTGCCAGCAGTCCCTCCAGGGGTCCCTACGAGCAGTACTTC
TRBJ2-3	TRBV5-1	-	CASSKRQTDTQYF	TGCGCCAGCAGCAAACGACAGACAGATACGCAGTATTTT
TRBJ1-1	TRBV9	-	CASSLLQGGTEAFF	TGTGCCAGCAGCCTCCTCCAGGGAGGGACTGAAGCTTTCTTT
TRBJ2-7	TRBV7-2	TRBD1	CASSFLPGTGGYEQYF	TGTGCCAGCAGCTTCCTACCCGGGACAGGGGGGTACGAGCAGTACTTC
TRBJ2-5	TRBV30	TRBD1	CAWRIRDRDQETQYF	TGTGCCTGGAGAATCCGGGACAGGGATCAAGAGACCCAGTACTTC
TRBJ1-1	TRBV19	TRBD1	CASILDRGTEAFF	TGTGCCAGTATCCTGGACAGGGGCACTGAAGCTTTCTTT
TRBJ1-2	TRBV27	TRBD1	CASNTGTGDRSYTF	TGTGCCAGCAATACCGGGACAGGGGACAGGAGTTACACCTTC
TRBJ1-2	TRBV7-9	-	CASSSSGTQYGYTF	TGTGCCAGCAGCTCCTCCGGGACACAATATGGCTACACCTTC
TRBJ1-2	TRBV28	-	CASRPTEYGYTF	TGTGCCAGCAGACCGACAGAGTATGGCTACACCTTC
TRBJ1-5	TRBV18	-	CASSPPFGGDNQPQHF	TGTGCCAGCTCACCACCTTTCGGGGGGGACAATCAGCCCCAGCATTTT
TRBJ2-1	TRBV11-2	TRBD2	CASSFSGGAGNEQFF	TGTGCCAGCAGCTTTAGCGGGGGGGCCGGCAATGAGCAGTTCTTC
TRBJ2-2	TRBV15	-	CATSRDWAGTNTGELFF	TGTGCCACCAGCAGAGATTGGGCAGGGACGAACACCGGGGAGCTGTTTTTT
TRBJ1-3	TRBV7-2	-	CASSLGSGNTIYF	TGTGCCAGCAGCTTAGGTAGTGGAAACACCATATATTTT
TRBJ2-1	TRBV7-8	TRBD2	CASSRLAGARQGVNEQFF	TGTGCCAGCAGCCGCCTAGCGGGGGCCAGGCAGGGGGTCAATGAGCAGTTCTTC
TRBJ2-1	TRBV7-9	-	CASSPDRTSYNEQFF	TGTGCCAGCAGCCCCGACAGGACCTCCTACAATGAGCAGTTCTTC
TRBJ2-1	TRBV7-8	TRBD2	CASSLFQRGSSYNEQFF	TGTGCCAGCAGCTTATTTCAGCGGGGGAGCTCCTACAATGAGCAGTTCTTC
TRBJ2-3	TRBV5-4	-	CASSLRGSSTDTQYF	TGTGCCAGCAGCTTACGGGGATCTAGCACAGATACGCAGTATTTT